These T cell receptor beta chains were read from a single sample in a study of neurological immune-mediated disorders. TCRdb analysed the 5' RACE reads with MiXCR anew, one entry per CDR3 protein. Here the sample spans 50,000 to 75,000 distinct CDR3 sequences, approximately 3.7% being singletons. The sample taken for sequencing was PBMCs. These receptors were obtained from a man aged 50-59 years with multiple sclerosis. CDR3s include the opening cysteine and the closing phenylalanine or tryptophan. A D gene is named only where the DNA matches it firmly. Only part of the rows carry a size: once, few, many, or a class if the clone is expanded.

-,TRBV14,TRBJ2-2,many,CASSQLRIDTGELFF,TGTGCCAGCAGCCAACTTAGGATCGACACCGGGGAGCTGTTTTTT
-,TRBV20-1,TRBJ1-5,many,CSARGGASNQPQHF,TGCAGTGCTAGAGGCGGGGCTAGCAATCAGCCCCAGCATTTT
TRBD1,TRBV2,TRBJ1-4,few,CASRAGGGEKLFF,TGTGCCAGCAGGGCAGGGGGCGGTGAAAAACTGTTTTTT
TRBD1,TRBV5-1,TRBJ2-3,many,CASRERTGQGRTDTQYF,TGCGCCAGCAGAGAGAGGACCGGACAGGGGCGCACAGATACGCAGTATTTT
-,TRBV20-1,TRBJ2-5,many,CSALGYGETQYF,TGCAGTGCTCTAGGTTACGGGGAGACCCAGTACTTC
-,TRBV9,TRBJ1-5,many,CASSVDHSNQPQHF,TGTGCCAGCAGCGTAGACCATAGCAATCAGCCCCAGCATTTT
-,TRBV20-1,TRBJ1-2,many,CSAIRGDSYYGYTF,TGCAGTGCGATAAGAGGAGACAGCTACTATGGCTACACCTTC
-,TRBV7-9,TRBJ1-6,-,CASSLFTGHNSPLNF,TGTGCCAGCAGCTTATTCACAGGGCATAATTCACCCCTCAACTTT
TRBD1,TRBV7-9,TRBJ2-3,-,CASSSRTGGISADTQYF,TGTGCCAGCAGCTCCCGGACAGGGGGTATCAGCGCGGATACGCAGTATTTT
TRBD1,TRBV11-3,TRBJ2-5,many,CASSTRTGGEETQYF,TGTGCCAGCAGCACCCGGACAGGGGGCGAAGAGACCCAGTACTTC
-,TRBV3-1,TRBJ1-2,many,CASSHRRLYGYTF,TGTGCCAGCAGCCATCGGAGGCTCTATGGCTACACCTTC
-,TRBV7-3,TRBJ1-1,-,CASSLTASPGTEAFF,TGTGCCAGCAGCTTAACGGCAAGTCCGGGGACTGAAGCTTTCTTT
TRBD1,TRBV12-3/TRBV12-4,TRBJ1-2,-,CASSQGQVYGYTF,TGTGCCAGCAGTCAGGGACAGGTTTATGGCTACACCTTC
-,TRBV6-6,TRBJ1-5,many,CASRAYSNQPQHF,TGTGCCAGCAGGGCGTATAGCAATCAGCCCCAGCATTTT
TRBD1,TRBV10-3,TRBJ2-7,many,CAISEETGSYEQYF,TGTGCCATCAGTGAGGAGACAGGGTCCTACGAGCAGTACTTC